The 29 T cell receptor beta chains presented below share a single source sample, sequenced in a study of blood T cell repertoires in COVID-19. Clones were read by immunoSEQ multiplex PCR, and TCRdb kept only the in-frame ones, dropping some. The table shows 110,000 or so clones, with roughly 85% occurring only once. Material for sequencing was peripheral blood. The receptors originated from a human donor in a cohort sampled during active COVID-19.

The gene calls are TRBV11-2 and TRBJ2-2; 13 bases map to TRBD2. V gave up 5 bases and J gave up 8 bases; unmatched junction bases: 5. The CDR3 is 15 residues long. CDR1 and CDR2 from the germline V gene are SGHAT and FQNNGV. CDR3 sequence (DNA): TGTGCCAGCAGCCGACTAGCGGGGGGAGGAGGGGAGCTGTTTTTT. This sequence encodes CASSRLAGGGGELFF.

The chain has TRBV6-5 and TRBJ1-2, with 7 positions matching TRBD1. J gave up 5 bases and V 7 bases, and 13 bases lay outside the gene matches. The CDR3 is 15 residues long. Germline loops: CDR1 MNHEY, CDR2 SVGAGI. The CDR3 sequence: CASITDRASPYGYTF. CDR3 coding DNA: TGTGCCAGCATTACCGACAGGGCCAGCCCTTATGGCTACACCTTC.

This clone was picked up one time. This chain links TRBV19 with TRBJ1-5; perhaps TRBD1 as D (6 bases). This CDR3 region has 17 residues. Germline CDR1 reads LNHDA; CDR2 reads SQIVND (reference sequence). Deletions cut 4 bases from V and 6 bases from J, with 22 bases between. CDR3 sequence: CASSTPKPGGASQPQHF. CDR3 coding DNA: TGTGCCAGTAGTACCCCAAAGCCCGGGGGGGCAAGTCAGCCCCAGCATTTT.

The chain uses TRBV7-9 and TRBJ2-1, with a tentative D call TRBD1 (5 bases). V was pared by 4 bases and J by 9 bases, with 13 bases between. The germline V gene has CDR1 SEHNR and CDR2 FQNEAQ (reference sequence). This CDR3 has 13 residues. CDR3: CASSYRQGSEQFF. In nucleotides, the CDR3 is TGTGCCAGCAGCTATAGGCAGGGTAGTGAGCAGTTCTTC. Variable domain in full (rest from reference TRBV7-9 and TRBJ2-1): DTGVSQNPRHKITKRGQNVTFRCDPISEHNRLYWYRQTLGQGPEFLTYFQNEAQLEKSRLLSDRFSAERPKGSFSTLEIQRTEQGDSAMYLCASSYRQGSEQFFGPGTRLTVL.

V gene TRBV7-3 combines with J gene TRBJ2-1; D unresolved. Germline V lookup: CDR1 SGHTA, CDR2 FQGTGA. V lost 1 base, J lost 9 bases, and 7 bases lay in between. This CDR3 is built from 12 residues. The CDR3 region has the DNA TGTGCCAGCAGCTTAAAGCTAGGTGAGCAGTTCTTC. Translated: CASSLKLGEQFF.

The V and J genes are TRBV29-1 and TRBJ1-1; possible D gene TRBD1, 5 bases. The germline CDR1 and CDR2 sequences are SQVTM and ANQGSEA. The CDR3 spans 12 residues. In nucleotides, the CDR3 is TGCAGTACAATATCCAGGGACACTGAAGCTTTCTTT. Amino acid sequence: CSTISRDTEAFF.

The chain recombines TRBV3-1 (or the pseudogene TRBV3-2) with TRBJ1-6; TRBD1 might be the D (6 bases). V lost 3 bases to trimming and J lost 9 bases, with 18 bases between them. Germline CDR1 and CDR2: LGHDT and YNNKEL (reference sequence). This CDR3 contains 16 residues. This CDR3 reads CASSHLFGQLSSPLHF. CDR3 coding DNA: TGTGCCAGCAGCCATTTATTTGGACAGCTTAGTTCACCCCTCCACTTT.

This chain connects TRBV10-1 to TRBJ2-3; the D gene is possibly TRBD2 (6 bases). Germline CDR1 is WNHNN and CDR2 is SYGVQD (reference sequence). V dropped 5 bases and J dropped 10 bases, with 22 bases sitting between them. The CDR3 loop spans 15 amino acids. The CDR3 sequence is CASSPRDSLVSSQYF. DNA of the CDR3: TGCGCCAGCAGTCCCCGGGACTCCCTTGTCAGTTCGCAGTATTTT.

The chain combines TRBV7-3 with TRBJ2-1, with 12 bases lining up with TRBD2. Trimming removed 5 bases from V and 3 bases from J; junction bases left unmatched: 8. The germline V gene has CDR1 SGHTA and CDR2 FQGTGA. This CDR3 contains 17 residues. The CDR3: CASSLYGLAGSYNEQFF. The CDR3 DNA follows: TGTGCCAGCAGCCTTTATGGACTAGCGGGGAGCTACAATGAGCAGTTCTTC.

This clone is a singleton in its sample. The chain joins TRBV11-2 to TRBJ1-1; tentative D call: TRBD1 (5 bases). Germline V lookup: CDR1 SGHAT, CDR2 FQNNGV. The CDR3 totals 11 residues. Trimming cost V 8 bases and J 8 bases, with 12 bases left between them. CDR3 region: CASGAAVEAFF. The CDR3, as DNA: TGTGCCAGCGGGGCTGCGGTGGAAGCTTTCTTT.

The chain couples TRBV11-2 to TRBJ2-5, with 7 positions matching TRBD1. With V trimmed by 5 bases and J by 4 bases, 7 bases remained unmatched. CDR3 length: 14 amino acids. CDR1 SGHAT and CDR2 FQNNGV come from the germline V gene. CDR3 residues: CASSEQGLGETQYF. The CDR3 DNA follows: TGTGCCAGCAGCGAACAGGGGTTAGGAGAGACCCAGTACTTC.

V usage is TRBV7-8 and J usage is TRBJ2-1, with TRBD2 matching 11 bases. The CDR3 runs to 17 residues. Germline CDR1 and CDR2: SGHVS and FQNEAQ. The ends lost 1 base at V and 4 bases at J; junction bases unmatched: 6. CDR3 nucleotides: TGTGCCAGCAGCTTAGGGCAGACTAGCGGGGAGTACAATGAGCAGTTCTTC. Protein sequence: CASSLGQTSGEYNEQFF. Using reference TRBV7-8 and TRBJ2-1 for the parts outside the CDR3, the full variable domain is GAGVSQSPRYKVAKRGQDVALRCDPISGHVSLFWYQQALGQGPEFLTYFQNEAQLDKSGLPSDRFFAERPEGSVSTLKIQRTQQEDSAVYLCASSLGQTSGEYNEQFFGPGTRLTVL.

The chain recombines TRBV15 with TRBJ1-5, with a weak D call TRBD1 (5 bases). CDR3 length: 14 amino acids. Germline lookup yields CDR1 LNHNV and CDR2 YYDKDF (reference sequence). The ends were cut back, 3 bases at V and 7 bases at J, with 13 bases in the middle. The CDR3 bases are TGTGCCACCAGCAGGGGGAGGGGCGTACAGCCCCAGCATTTT. It is translated as CATSRGRGVQPQHF.

This sequence joins TRBV7-2 and TRBJ2-4; 9 bases match TRBD2. V lost 4 bases, J lost 6 bases, and 1 base stayed unmatched. The CDR3 extends over 13 amino acids. Germline V gene lookup returns CDR1 SGHTA and CDR2 FQGNSA. CDR3 protein: CASSSSGANIQYF. The CDR3 DNA sequence: TGTGCCAGCAGCTCTAGCGGGGCAAACATTCAGTACTTC. The whole variable domain, remainder taken from reference TRBV7-2 and TRBJ2-4, is GAGVSQSPSNKVTEKGKDVELRCDPISGHTALYWYRQSLGQGLEFLIYFQGNSAPDKSGLPSDRFSAERTGGSVSTLTIQRTQQEDSAVYLCASSSSGANIQYFGAGTRLSVL.

This chain links TRBV7-9 with TRBJ1-1, with D possibly being TRBD1 (5 bases). Trimming stripped 5 bases from V and 2 bases from J, with 15 bases between. The CDR3 loop spans 15 amino acids. CDR1 is SEHNR, CDR2 FQNEAQ, per germline (reference sequence). Written as DNA, the CDR3 is TGTGCCAGCAGCCTACGAGCAGGGATTAACACTGAAGCTTTCTTT. Encoded protein: CASSLRAGINTEAFF.

This clone has just a few counts. The gene calls are TRBV30 and TRBJ2-3, with TRBD2 matching 8 bases. The CDR3 runs 13 residues. The ends lost 5 bases at V and 5 bases at J; junction bases unmatched: 6. Germline V lookup: CDR1 GTSNPN, CDR2 SVGIG (reference sequence). The DNA of the CDR3 is TGTGCCTGGGCCGGGACTAGTCAAGATACGCAGTATTTT. Protein sequence: CAWAGTSQDTQYF.

This chain links TRBV7-2 with TRBJ2-7; D remains unclear. Looked up from germline, CDR1 is SGHTA and CDR2 is FQGNSA. There are 15 residues in the CDR3. The ends were cut back, 5 bases at V and 4 bases at J, with 18 bases in the middle. In DNA form, the CDR3 reads TGTGCCAGCAGCCATCCCGGGTCTATCATATACGAGCAGTACTTC. Encoded protein: CASSHPGSIIYEQYF.

This clone is a singleton in its sample. The rearrangement links TRBV7-3 to TRBJ1-5; 9 positions match TRBD1. J was trimmed by 6 bases and V by 0 bases; bases with no gene match: 3. Looked up from germline, CDR1 is SGHTA and CDR2 is FQGTGA. This CDR3 is 15 amino acids long. CDR3 in amino acids: CASSLTQGAAQPQHF. The CDR3 DNA reads TGTGCCAGCAGCTTAACACAGGGGGCGGCTCAGCCCCAGCATTTT.

This clone was recorded a few times. The chain uses TRBV5-1 and TRBJ1-1; TRBD1 is a possible D gene (6 bases). The CDR3 has 16 residues. Trimming removed 0 bases from V and 8 bases from J, with 20 bases in between. Per the germline V gene, CDR1 is SGHRS and CDR2 is YFSETQ. The chain's CDR3 is CASSLAGGTTGREAFF. The CDR3 bases are TGCGCCAGCAGCTTGGCCGGTGGGACAACGGGCAGGGAAGCTTTCTTT.

The rearrangement joins TRBV7-2 to TRBJ2-1; weak D call: TRBD1 (6 bases). CDR3 length equals 12 residues. Germline assignment: CDR1 SGHTA and CDR2 FQGNSA. V shed 4 bases and J shed 8 bases, with 9 bases lying between them. CDR3 amino acids: CASSSTGYEQFF. The DNA of the CDR3 is TGTGCCAGCAGCTCGACAGGCTATGAGCAGTTCTTC.

The chain uses TRBV5-1 and TRBJ2-3, with D possibly being TRBD1 (6 bases). V lost 2 bases to trimming and J lost 0 bases, with 13 bases between them. The CDR3 length is 16 residues. Germline lookup yields CDR1 SGHRS and CDR2 YFSETQ. The CDR3 DNA is TGCGCCAGCAGCTTCACCAGGGGCCAAAGCACAGATACGCAGTATTTT. It codes for CASSFTRGQSTDTQYF.

The V and J genes are TRBV11-3 and TRBJ2-7, with 10 bases identical to TRBD2. Looked up from germline, CDR1 is SGHNT and CDR2 is YENEEA. This CDR3 is 14 amino acids long. Trimming cost V 5 bases and J 5 bases; bases outside gene matches: 6. This CDR3 reads CASSPRTSGDEQYF. CDR3 coding DNA: TGTGCCAGCAGCCCACGAACTAGCGGGGACGAGCAGTACTTC.

The chain has TRBV18 and TRBJ2-3, with 8 bases fitting TRBD2. V shed 3 bases, J shed 1 base, and the junction held 9 bases outside the gene matches. Per the germline V gene, CDR1 is KGHSH and CDR2 is LQKENI. The CDR3 has 17 residues. The CDR3 nucleotides read TGTGCCAGCTCACCCCGAGGTAGCGGGGTGGGCACAGATACGCAGTATTTT. It specifies CASSPRGSGVGTDTQYF. The whole variable domain, remainder taken from reference TRBV18 and TRBJ2-3, is NAGVMQNPRHLVRRRGQEARLRCSPMKGHSHVYWYRQLPEEGLKFMVYLQKENIIDESGMPKERFSAEFPKEGPSILRIQQVVRGDSAAYFCASSPRGSGVGTDTQYFGPGTRLTVL.

The CDR3 nucleotides are TGTGCCAGCAGTGAACAGGGGCGAAACTCCTACGAGCAGTACTTC. This sequence encodes CASSEQGRNSYEQYF. The chain uses TRBV2 and TRBJ2-7; weak D call: TRBD1 (6 bases). This CDR3 has 15 amino acids. V was clipped by 2 bases and J by 0 bases, with 11 bases between them. Per the germline V gene, CDR1 is SNHLY and CDR2 is FYNNEI. Full variable domain (missing parts from reference TRBV2 and TRBJ2-7): EPEVTQTPSHQVTQMGQEVILRCVPISNHLYFYWYRQILGQKVEFLVSFYNNEISEKSEIFDDQFSVERPDGSNFTLKIRSTKLEDSAMYFCASSEQGRNSYEQYFGPGTRLTVT.

The V call is TRBV10-3, the J call TRBJ2-3; TRBD1 aligns across 9 bases. Germline CDR1 ENHRY, CDR2 SYGVKD. Trimming removed 6 bases from V and 3 bases from J; junction bases left unmatched: 7. This CDR3 comprises 15 residues. The CDR3 loop is CAIRGSGTGTDTQYF. CDR3 nucleotide sequence: TGTGCCATCAGAGGATCCGGGACAGGGACAGATACGCAGTATTTT.

This chain joins TRBV6-5 and TRBJ2-1, with D possibly being TRBD2 (6 bases). V lost 4 bases to trimming and J lost 6 bases, with 16 bases between them. This CDR3 has 15 residues. CDR1 and CDR2 (germline): MNHEY, SVGAGI. The CDR3 DNA reads as TGTGCCAGCAGTTCCCTGGGGGGAGTGGGCAATGAGCAGTTCTTC. This sequence encodes CASSSLGGVGNEQFF.

This chain joins TRBV7-9 and TRBJ1-1; D ambiguous. The CDR3 is 15 residues long. CDR1 is SEHNR, CDR2 FQNEAQ, per germline (reference sequence). Trimming left V 5 bases short and J 4 bases short, with 17 bases between. CDR3: CASSRRHTGGTEAFF. In DNA form, the CDR3 reads TGTGCCAGCAGCAGACGACATACCGGTGGCACTGAAGCTTTCTTT.

This chain uses TRBV6-5 with TRBJ1-1, with 7 bases fitting TRBD1. The CDR3 totals 15 residues. The germline gives CDR1 MNHEY, CDR2 SVGAGI. V dropped 5 bases and J dropped 2; count of bases not matched to a gene: 8. The CDR3 reads CASSRQGGGNTEAFF. The CDR3 coding sequence is TGTGCCAGCAGTAGACAGGGTGGTGGTAACACTGAAGCTTTCTTT.

The chain couples TRBV10-3 to TRBJ1-2; 7 positions match TRBD1. Trimming cost V 5 bases and J 2 bases; bases outside gene matches: 2. This CDR3 comprises 13 residues. The V gene's germline CDR1 is ENHRY and CDR2 SYGVKD. CDR3 DNA sequence: TGTGCCATCAGTATGGACAGGAACTATGGCTACACCTTC. Translated: CAISMDRNYGYTF.